This TCR beta chain was captured in a study of T cell responses to AZD1222 COVID-19 vaccine (dated by TCRdb to about 2021). With respect to the entire study: A total of around 240 trial participants underwent TCR sequencing, of whom around 200 received two doses of AZD1222 and about 26 received two doses of the MenACWY control vaccine. Trial participants were enrolled into age subgroups of 18-55, 56-69 and 70-plus years, which contained around 140, 26 and 57 TCR-sequenced participants, respectively.

Read against the paper, the sample's time point label means: about 28 days (+/-7) after the second vaccine dose. AZD1222 recipients whose second dose came at about 4 weeks and those whose second dose came at about 12 weeks were combined into one group, since spike-specific TCR depth and breadth did not differ between the two schedules. Vaccinee samples were obtained from the UK trials COV001 and COV002, which included a single-blind randomized controlled phase 2/3 trial of AZD1222 (ChAdOx1 nCoV-19) in healthy adults. For TCRbeta chain sequencing, PBMC samples from trial participants were taken at day 0 and at day 28 after the second dose. Study-wide findings and limitations: Reportedly, almost half of the unique spike-specific TCRs recognized epitopes lying outside the regions that are mutated in the B.1.351 and B.1.1.7 variants. The 56-69-year group was small, and its depth increase did not reach significance, likely because of low power. Conclusions about previously exposed vaccinees are limited because only 6 or 7 AZD1222 recipients were SARS-CoV-2 seropositive at baseline. The whole spike protein was spanned by vaccine-associated CD4 TCRs, and dominant responses were seen in regions 160-218 and 743-854. Because no day 14 peak-response samples were available, the repertoires could be characterized only after the peak T cell response. Participants were mostly white British, with more females than males. The authors suggested clonal diversity may have been underestimated. After two AZD1222 doses, both the breadth and the depth of spike-specific TCRs were significantly higher than at day 0 and than in MenACWY recipients.

As regards this clone: Its specific antigen is unknown. Per-base quality was not reported, and no clone a single base away is much larger than it.

The CDR3 has 13 amino acids, counting the end cysteine and phenylalanine. Here the CDR3 DNA is all that survives: 39 bases in frame from base 1. Reading the germline V gene (reference sequence) gives CDR1 LNHDA and CDR2 SQIVND. Relative to germline, V is 5 bases shorter and J is 4 bases shorter, with 9 bases between their ends. The CDR3 regions of human TCRbeta chains were analyzed by immunosequencing. As for the original processing: TCRs in the repertoires were compared against a reference library of SARS-CoV-2-specific TCRs that had been generated with the MIRA antigen-specificity platform. Breadth meant the fraction of unique TCRs that were SARS-CoV-2-associated, whereas depth meant the fraction of total T cells that were SARS-CoV-2-associated. Each spike-specific TCR was assigned to its reactive spike region and to a CD4 or CD8 class using the MIRA data. Log10-transformed breadth and depth values were compared by one-way ANOVA with Sidak's multiple comparisons tests. The clones in this table, taken by TCRdb from immuneACCESS, are in-frame only. Not every clone is retained; where verified, under half of the shortfall comes from an unresolved V gene, and the cause of the rest is unknown. That table supplies the V and J calls and clone size; D and trimming were determined from the DNA. This sample holds over 130,000 clones; 85% to 90% were observed only once. Of the sample, approximately 1.6% is held by the ten largest clones.

This sequence originates from an adult who received the AZD1222 COVID-19 vaccine. Sample: peripheral blood, taken 28 days after the second AZD1222 dose. The chain employs TRBV19 and TRBJ2-1; no D gene is confidently identified. The nucleotide sequence reads as follows: TGTGCCAGTAGTCCAATGGGTTACAATGAGCAGTTCTTC. Translated, this is CASSPMGYNEQFF.